The next 25 T cell receptor beta chains were all read from a single sample in a study of blood T cell repertoires in COVID-19. Sequencing used immunoSEQ multiplex PCR; TCRdb keeps in-frame clones, though not all of them. The sample yields around 450,000 clones, approximately 90% seen once. Source material: peripheral blood. The source is a woman aged 30 to 39 with acute or convalescent COVID-19.

This rearrangement joins TRBV30 to TRBJ1-1; 9 bases align to TRBD1. Germline V CDR1 and CDR2: GTSNPN, SVGIG (reference sequence). This CDR3 comprises 12 residues. Trimming took 8 bases from V and 10 from J; bases not matched to a gene: 11. CDR3 nucleotides: TGTGCCCTGATAACAGGGGGCTTGAGAGCTTTCTTT. This encodes CALITGGLRAFF.

This rearrangement joins TRBV29-1 to TRBJ2-3, with 7 nucleotides matching TRBD2. This CDR3 is built from 16 residues. The V segment lost 0 bases and the J segment 2 bases; nucleotides outside the gene matches: 8. Germline V gene data show CDR1 as SQVTM and CDR2 as ANQGSEA. The CDR3 spells CSVEDLSGGFTDTQYF. The DNA of the CDR3 is TGCAGCGTTGAAGATTTATCCGGGGGGTTCACAGATACGCAGTATTTT.

The DNA of the CDR3 is TGTGCCAGCAGACATATCCGGGACAGGGGGCGCTTCTATGGCTACACCTTC. Amino acids: CASRHIRDRGRFYGYTF. The chain links TRBV11-2 to TRBJ1-2, with 12 bases identical to TRBD1. The germline V gene has CDR1 SGHAT and CDR2 FQNNGV. J was trimmed by 4 bases and V by 6 bases; bases with no gene match: 12. This CDR3 has 17 amino acids. Using reference TRBV11-2 and TRBJ1-2 for the parts outside the CDR3, the full variable domain is EAGVAQSPRYKIIEKRQSVAFWCNPISGHATLYWYQQILGQGPKLLIQFQNNGVVDDSQLPKDRFSAERLKGVDSTLKIQPAKLEDSAVYLCASRHIRDRGRFYGYTFGSGTRLTVV.

This sequence joins TRBV2 and TRBJ1-6; 9 nucleotides line up with TRBD1. The V segment lost 7 bases and the J segment 7 bases; nucleotides outside the gene matches: 14. The CDR3 has 17 amino acids. Germline CDR1 and CDR2: SNHLY and FYNNEI. For the CDR3, the DNA is TGTGCCAGCACCGCCACTTTGGGGACAGGGCCCAATTCACCCCTCCACTTT. This sequence encodes CASTATLGTGPNSPLHF.

The chain combines TRBV19 with TRBJ2-1, with no clear D. The CDR3 has 13 residues. Per the germline V gene, CDR1 is LNHDA and CDR2 is SQIVND (reference sequence). V was shortened by 7 bases and J by 8 bases, with 15 bases between the two germline ends. This chain's CDR3 is CASTTAIRDEQFF. The CDR3 DNA sequence: TGTGCCAGTACCACGGCAATCCGGGATGAGCAGTTCTTC. Drawing the rest from reference TRBV19 and TRBJ2-1, the complete variable domain is DGGITQSPKYLFRKEGQNVTLSCEQNLNHDAMYWYRQDPGQGLRLIYYSQIVNDFQKGDIAEGYSVSREKKESFPLTVTSAQKNPTAFYLCASTTAIRDEQFFGPGTRLTVL.

The rearrangement links TRBV15 to TRBJ1-1, with D possibly TRBD1 on 5 matching bases. CDR3 length: 13 amino acids. Trimming took 6 bases from V and 2 from J, leaving 10 bases between them. Per germline, CDR1 LNHNV and CDR2 YYDKDF (reference sequence). The chain's CDR3 is CATRSRANTEAFF. In DNA, the CDR3 is TGTGCCACCAGGAGCAGGGCCAACACTGAAGCTTTCTTT.

The chain combines TRBV3-1 (or the pseudogene TRBV3-2) with TRBJ2-3; tentative D call: TRBD2 (7 bases). CDR3 length equals 21 residues. The V gene's germline CDR1 is LGHDT and CDR2 YNNKEL (reference sequence). V was trimmed by 3 bases and J by 0 bases, leaving 28 bases between them. The CDR3: CASSQHKNEAGARASTDTQYF. The CDR3 DNA reads as TGTGCCAGCAGCCAGCACAAAAACGAGGCGGGGGCCAGAGCTAGCACAGATACGCAGTATTTT.

This sequence joins TRBV11-2 and TRBJ1-1; TRBD1 agrees at 8 bases. V gave up 7 bases and J gave up 1 base; unmatched junction bases: 11. CDR1 is SGHAT and CDR2 is FQNNGV in the germline V gene. This CDR3 is built from 16 residues. This CDR3 is CASTRFRGPENTEAFF. As DNA, the CDR3 is TGTGCCAGCACGCGGTTCAGGGGGCCAGAGAACACTGAAGCTTTCTTT.

The V call is TRBV20-1, the J call TRBJ1-1; D gene uncertain. The CDR3 loop spans 11 amino acids. In germline, CDR1 is DFQATT, CDR2 SNEGSKA (reference sequence). DNA of the CDR3: TGCAGAGCGTCCGAGAACACTGAAGCTTTCTTT. Residues: CRASENTEAFF.

The V call is TRBV5-4, the J call TRBJ2-2; D is undetermined. Germline V lookup: CDR1 SGHNT, CDR2 YYREEE (reference sequence). This CDR3 is 12 amino acids long. V was shortened by 4 bases and J by 6 bases, with 7 bases between the two germline ends. The CDR3 DNA reads TGTGCCAGCAGCCCCAGTTCCGGGGAGCTGTTTTTT. Translation gives CASSPSSGELFF.

V usage is TRBV6-7 and J usage is TRBJ1-1, with a possible D match to TRBD1 (6 bases). TRBV6-7 is an ORF for which the function is uncertain. Between the trimmed V and J ends, which lost 0 bases and 5 bases, there was a span of 16 bases. This CDR3 contains 16 residues. The chain's CDR3 is CASSYSMDSRVTEAFF. As DNA, the CDR3 is TGTGCCAGCAGTTACTCCATGGACAGCCGAGTGACTGAAGCTTTCTTT.

For the CDR3, the DNA is TGTGCCACCAGCAGAGGGTGGCAGGACACTGAAGCTTTCTTT. As protein: CATSRGWQDTEAFF. The J gene is TRBJ1-1, the V gene TRBV15; D not resolved. CDR1 LNHNV and CDR2 YYDKDF come from the germline V gene (reference sequence). Trimming took off 1 base at V and 3 bases at J, with 9 bases between the two ends. The CDR3 consists of 14 residues.

The rearrangement uses TRBV27 and TRBJ1-2; 9 positions agree with TRBD1. CDR1 and CDR2 (germline): MNHEY, SMNVEV (reference sequence). The junction had 9 bases not matched to a gene; V was cut back by 3 bases and J by 4 bases. The CDR3 covers 16 residues. The CDR3 sequence: CASSLNTGGATYGYTF. CDR3 nucleotide sequence: TGTGCCAGCAGTTTGAACACAGGGGGCGCAACCTATGGCTACACCTTC.

The V and J genes are TRBV5-1 and TRBJ1-1; 9 bases align to TRBD1. Germline lookup yields CDR1 SGHRS and CDR2 YFSETQ. The J segment lost 4 bases and the V segment lost 4 bases, leaving 8 bases of the junction unmatched. The CDR3 runs 15 residues. CDR3 nucleotide sequence: TGCGCCAGCAGCCTGCTGACAGGGGGGAGCACTGAAGCTTTCTTT. Translation gives CASSLLTGGSTEAFF.

The chain combines TRBV4-1 with TRBJ2-7, with 9 bases that match TRBD2. The V gene's germline CDR1 is MGHRA and CDR2 YSYEKL. The J segment lost 1 base and the V segment lost 6 bases, leaving 16 bases of the junction unmatched. CDR3 length: 18 residues. In DNA, the CDR3 is TGCGCCAGCAGGCCCTTTCTCCCACTAAGCGGGGGGTCCTACGAGCAGTACTTC. Protein product: CASRPFLPLSGGSYEQYF.

This chain links TRBV4-1 with TRBJ1-3; D not certain. Germline V gene sequence: CDR1 MGHRA, CDR2 YSYEKL. Between the trimmed V and J ends, which lost 4 bases and 1 base, there was a span of 11 bases. The CDR3 runs to 15 residues. CDR3 bases: TGCGCCAGCAGCCTCACTCAGACTTCTGGAAACACCATATATTTT. Protein: CASSLTQTSGNTIYF.

This clone was detected only once. The genes are TRBV19 and TRBJ2-2, with TRBD1 identical over 10 bases. V dropped 4 bases and J dropped 1; count of bases not matched to a gene: 6. Germline V lookup: CDR1 LNHDA, CDR2 SQIVND (reference sequence). This CDR3 has 17 amino acids. The CDR3 region is CASSRDRGNWNTGELFF. In DNA, the CDR3 is TGTGCCAGTAGTAGGGACAGGGGTAACTGGAACACCGGGGAGCTGTTTTTT. Full variable domain (rest looked up from reference TRBV19 and TRBJ2-2): DGGITQSPKYLFRKEGQNVTLSCEQNLNHDAMYWYRQDPGQGLRLIYYSQIVNDFQKGDIAEGYSVSREKKESFPLTVTSAQKNPTAFYLCASSRDRGNWNTGELFFGEGSRLTVL.

The table lists this clone with a few counts. The chain employs TRBV19 and TRBJ2-7; D is undetermined. This CDR3 contains 13 residues. Germline V gene lookup returns CDR1 LNHDA and CDR2 SQIVND (reference sequence). Deletions cut 3 bases from V and 5 bases from J, with 11 bases between. DNA for the CDR3: TGTGCCAGTAGTATGGTCCGGTCAAACGAGCAGTACTTC. The encoded protein is CASSMVRSNEQYF.

V gene TRBV28 combines with J gene TRBJ1-2, with D tentatively TRBD1 (5 bases). V shed 3 bases and J shed 4 bases, with 15 bases lying between them. Germline values: CDR1 MDHEN, CDR2 SYDVKM. There are 15 residues in the CDR3. As DNA, the CDR3 is TGTGCCAGCAGTTTTGGACACCACGGGAGCTATGGCTACACCTTC. Translation: CASSFGHHGSYGYTF.

As DNA, the CDR3 is TGTGCCAGCAGCTCCGACGGAGATCAGCCCCAGCATTTT. Its protein product is CASSSDGDQPQHF. The chain employs TRBV7-8 and TRBJ1-5; D is ambiguous. This CDR3 spans 13 amino acids. Trimming removed 4 bases from V and 5 bases from J, with 9 bases in between. Germline CDR1 and CDR2: SGHVS and FQNEAQ.

This clone occurred once. The V and J genes are TRBV6-1 and TRBJ2-1; TRBD1 matches at 9 bases. Germline trimming cut 3 bases from V and 9 bases from J; bases unmatched to any gene: 6. Germline V gene sequence: CDR1 MNHNS, CDR2 SASEGT. CDR3 length equals 14 residues. CDR3: CASSDGQGWGEQFF. The CDR3 DNA reads TGTGCCAGCAGTGATGGACAGGGGTGGGGTGAGCAGTTCTTC.

This clone was recorded only once. The rearrangement joins TRBV18 to TRBJ2-7, with 9 nucleotides matching TRBD1. The CDR3 is made up of 13 amino acids. Per germline, CDR1 KGHSH and CDR2 LQKENI. With 5 bases clipped from V and 6 bases from J, the junction kept 5 bases outside the gene matches. This CDR3 is CASSEQGASEQYF. DNA of the CDR3: TGTGCCAGCTCAGAACAGGGGGCCAGCGAGCAGTACTTC.

The V and J genes are TRBV27 and TRBJ1-1; D call uncertain. Germline values: CDR1 MNHEY, CDR2 SMNVEV (reference sequence). V lost 6 bases to trimming and J lost 0 bases, with 8 bases between them. CDR3 length: 13 residues. Here the CDR3 reads CASSSTVNTEAFF. CDR3 DNA sequence: TGTGCCAGCAGCTCTACAGTGAACACTGAAGCTTTCTTT.

The V and J genes are TRBV5-1 and TRBJ2-2; 10 bases match TRBD1. Germline loops: CDR1 SGHRS, CDR2 YFSETQ. With 2 bases clipped from V and 3 bases from J, the junction kept 4 bases outside the gene matches. The CDR3 runs 16 residues. The CDR3 DNA follows: TGCGCCAGCAGCTTCGACGGACAGGGGGACACCGGGGAGCTGTTTTTT. Translation gives CASSFDGQGDTGELFF.

The rearrangement uses TRBV6-5 and TRBJ1-5, with a tentative D call TRBD1 (6 bases). Germline V gives CDR1 MNHEY, CDR2 SVGAGI. V shed 8 bases and J shed 7 bases, with 18 bases lying between them. The CDR3 runs to 14 residues. CDR3 residues: CASSPSGEGQPQHF. DNA for the CDR3: TGTGCCAGCTCACCTTCAGGGGAGGGGCAGCCCCAGCATTTT.